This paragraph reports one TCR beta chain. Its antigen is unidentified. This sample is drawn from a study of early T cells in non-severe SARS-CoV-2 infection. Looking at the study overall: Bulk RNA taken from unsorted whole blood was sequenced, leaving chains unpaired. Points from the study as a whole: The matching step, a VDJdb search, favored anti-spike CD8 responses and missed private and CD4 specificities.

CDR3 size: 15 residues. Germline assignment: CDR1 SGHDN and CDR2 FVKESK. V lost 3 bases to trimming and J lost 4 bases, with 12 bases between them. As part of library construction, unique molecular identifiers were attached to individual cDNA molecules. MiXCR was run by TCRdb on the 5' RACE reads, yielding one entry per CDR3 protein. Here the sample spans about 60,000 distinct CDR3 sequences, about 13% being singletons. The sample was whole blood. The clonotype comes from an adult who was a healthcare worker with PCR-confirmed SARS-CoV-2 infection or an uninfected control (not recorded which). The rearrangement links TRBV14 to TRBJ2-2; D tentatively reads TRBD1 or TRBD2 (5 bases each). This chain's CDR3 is CASSHPGSSTGELFF. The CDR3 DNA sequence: TGTGCCAGCAGCCATCCAGGGAGCAGCACCGGGGAGCTGTTTTTT.